A single sample gave rise to the 17 T cell receptor beta chains below, sequenced in a study of naive and memory T cell subsets. Four PCR rounds used nested alpha and beta constant region primers plus the SP2 primer. TCRdb fed the 5' RACE reads into MiXCR, producing one record per CDR3 protein. The sample lists more than 55,000 distinct CDR3 sequences, roughly 7.5% occurring once. TCR cDNA received a 3' ligated oligonucleotide that carried a UMI. The receptors were gathered from a female donor in good health.

This clonotype occurred many times. The rearrangement uses TRBV30 and TRBJ1-5, with TRBD1 as a possible D gene (5 bases). This CDR3 region has 14 residues. CDR1 and CDR2 from the germline V gene are GTSNPN and SVGIG (reference sequence). Trimming pared 7 bases from V and 3 bases from J, leaving 16 bases between. CDR3 amino acids: CASQTRGPNQPQHF. The CDR3 DNA is TGTGCCTCCCAAACCCGGGGCCCCAATCAGCCCCAGCATTTT.

This clonotype was seen at least ten times. This chain uses TRBV9 with TRBJ1-3; perhaps TRBD1 as D (5 bases). The CDR3 loop spans 15 amino acids. The germline gives CDR1 SGDLS, CDR2 YYNGEE. Trimming took off 0 bases at V and 2 bases at J, with 9 bases between the two ends. This CDR3 is CASSVAGRAGNTIYF. In DNA, the CDR3 is TGTGCCAGCAGCGTAGCGGGCAGGGCTGGAAACACCATATATTTT. Full variable domain (rest looked up from reference TRBV9 and TRBJ1-3): DSGVTQTPKHLITATGQRVTLRCSPRSGDLSVYWYQQSLDQGLQFLIQYYNGEERAKGNILERFSAQQFPDLHSELNLSSLELGDSALYFCASSVAGRAGNTIYFGEGSWLTVV.

V gene TRBV6-5 combines with J gene TRBJ2-3; possibly TRBD1 for D (6 bases). Per germline, CDR1 MNHEY and CDR2 SVGAGI. Trimming cost V 6 bases and J 8 bases, with 15 bases left between them. The CDR3 totals 13 residues. CDR3 region: CASSRTGFGTQYF. CDR3 in DNA: TGTGCCAGCAGCCGTACAGGGTTCGGTACGCAGTATTTT.

V is TRBV6-1 and J is TRBJ1-2, with D possibly matching TRBD1 (5 bases). V gave up 1 base and J gave up 7 bases, with 10 bases separating them. The germline gives CDR1 MNHNS, CDR2 SASEGT. The CDR3 extends over 13 amino acids. The CDR3, as DNA: TGTGCCAGCAGTGAAGTACAGGAGAGTGGCTACACCTTC. It specifies CASSEVQESGYTF.

This clonotype was detected ten times or more. V is TRBV6-1 and J is TRBJ2-7; tentatively, D is TRBD1 or TRBD2 (5 bases each). Trimming took 6 bases from V and 1 from J, leaving 16 bases between them. This CDR3 region has 15 residues. Germline V gene lookup returns CDR1 MNHNS and CDR2 SASEGT. CDR3 protein: CASSLGRLLSYEQYF. The CDR3 DNA reads TGTGCCAGCAGCCTGGGACGCCTATTATCCTACGAGCAGTACTTC.

This clonotype was recorded a few times. The V call is TRBV7-2, the J call TRBJ2-5, with unresolved D. Trimming took off 2 bases at V and 5 bases at J, with 12 bases between the two ends. CDR3 length: 14 amino acids. Germline CDR1 is SGHTA and CDR2 is FQGNSA. In DNA form, the CDR3 reads TGTGCCAGCAGCTTAACACGGTTTGGGGAGACCCAGTACTTC. This gives the protein CASSLTRFGETQYF.

This clonotype was found many times. This chain connects TRBV20-1 to TRBJ2-2, with D perhaps being TRBD1 or TRBD2 (5 bases each). V was cut by 0 bases and J by 1 base, with 12 bases left in between. The CDR3 is 16 amino acids. CDR1 is DFQATT and CDR2 is SNEGSKA in the germline V gene (reference sequence). CDR3 in DNA: TGCAGTGCTAGAGATGGGACGAGCGGGAACACCGGGGAGCTGTTTTTT. Translating gives CSARDGTSGNTGELFF.

The chain employs TRBV9 and TRBJ1-1; tentatively, D is TRBD1 (6 bases). The CDR3 totals 17 residues. Per germline, CDR1 SGDLS and CDR2 YYNGEE. The V end was cut by 0 bases, the J end by 0 bases, with 15 bases between. CDR3 DNA sequence: TGTGCCAGCAGCGTAGCCATCCAGGGGACGGTGAACACTGAAGCTTTCTTT. Amino acid sequence: CASSVAIQGTVNTEAFF.

The chain uses TRBV29-1 and TRBJ2-5, with 7 bases fitting TRBD1. The CDR3 consists of 14 residues. CDR1 is SQVTM, CDR2 ANQGSEA, per germline. Trimming at V came to 6 bases and at J to 4 bases, leaving 11 bases not matched to a gene. As DNA, the CDR3 is TGCAGCGTCTCCCGACCCCCAGGGGGAGAGACCCAGTACTTC. Protein sequence: CSVSRPPGGETQYF.

As DNA, the CDR3 is TGTGCCAGCAGCTTAGCAGGGTCGCAGCCCCAGCATTTT. This sequence encodes CASSLAGSQPQHF. V and J are TRBV7-9 and TRBJ1-5; D is undetermined. The germline V gene encodes CDR1 SEHNR and CDR2 FQNEAQ (reference sequence). The CDR3 spans 13 residues. Deletions cut 0 bases from V and 7 bases from J, with 7 bases between.

The chain employs TRBV7-9 and TRBJ1-1; 7 nucleotides align to TRBD1. The CDR3 covers 12 residues. In germline, CDR1 is SEHNR, CDR2 FQNEAQ (reference sequence). V lost 4 bases, J lost 12 bases, and 8 bases stayed unmatched. The CDR3 DNA reads as TGTGCCAGCAGCTCAGGGGGAGGGATAACTTTCTTT. Its protein product is CASSSGGGITFF.

This clonotype was observed many times. This chain links TRBV4-1 with TRBJ1-1; 7 bases agree with TRBD1. Germline lookup yields CDR1 MGHRA and CDR2 YSYEKL. This CDR3 has 14 residues. The ends lost 6 bases at V and 1 base at J; junction bases unmatched: 5. The CDR3 is CASRGQLRNTEAFF. The CDR3 nucleotides read TGCGCCAGCAGGGGACAGCTAAGGAACACTGAAGCTTTCTTT.

This clonotype was seen a few times. The chain recombines TRBV29-1 with TRBJ2-5, with D possibly being TRBD2 (5 bases). CDR1 is SQVTM and CDR2 is ANQGSEA in the germline V gene. CDR3 length: 14 amino acids. V lost 2 bases and J 1 base, leaving 11 bases between the germline ends. The CDR3 sequence is CSVEPPGLQETQYF. The CDR3 nucleotides read TGCAGCGTTGAACCTCCCGGACTCCAAGAGACCCAGTACTTC.

This clonotype was counted many times. This CDR3 is CASSLDGYYTEAFF. The CDR3 region has the DNA TGCGCCAGCAGCTTGGATGGGTATTACACTGAAGCTTTCTTT. The chain joins TRBV5-1 to TRBJ1-1; D gene ambiguous. Germline CDR1 reads SGHRS; CDR2 reads YFSETQ. The CDR3 runs to 14 residues. V lost 0 bases, J lost 3 bases, and 9 bases lay in between.

This clonotype was found many times. This chain joins TRBV20-1 and TRBJ2-1, with 12 bases lining up with TRBD2. CDR3 length equals 14 residues. Germline CDR1 DFQATT, CDR2 SNEGSKA (reference sequence). With 6 bases clipped from V and 2 bases from J, the junction kept 2 bases outside the gene matches. The CDR3 sequence: CSALAGGTYNEQFF. CDR3 nucleotide sequence: TGCAGTGCCCTAGCGGGGGGGACCTACAATGAGCAGTTCTTC.

This clonotype was seen more than once but under ten times. The chain couples TRBV11-2 to TRBJ2-7; D is perhaps TRBD1 (5 bases). The length of the CDR3 is 13 residues. Trimming pared 3 bases from V and 2 bases from J, leaving 8 bases between. Germline V lookup: CDR1 SGHAT, CDR2 FQNNGV. CDR3 protein: CASSFRTTYEQYF. Here the CDR3 DNA reads TGTGCCAGCAGCTTTCGGACAACCTACGAGCAGTACTTC.

Only a few counts were recorded for this clonotype. J is TRBJ2-7 and V is TRBV6-5; tentatively, D is TRBD1 or TRBD2 (6 bases each). CDR3 length: 13 residues. Trimming removed 8 bases from V and 5 bases from J, with 16 bases in between. The germline gives CDR1 MNHEY, CDR2 SVGAGI. CDR3 coding DNA: TGTGCCAGCCAGGGGACGGGGGCCAACGAGCAGTACTTC. Protein: CASQGTGANEQYF.